Each of the 16 T cell receptor beta chains below was sequenced from the same sample in a study of T cell responses to AZD1222 COVID-19 vaccine. The table came from immunoSEQ multiplex PCR; TCRdb's copy has only in-frame clones and leaves some out. The sample carries 110,000 to 150,000 clones, roughly 90% recorded once. Sequenced material: peripheral blood, taken on day 0 of AZD1222 vaccination. The receptors stem from an adult in good health.

This chain connects TRBV28 to TRBJ2-5; no definite D call. The CDR3 is 16 residues long. Trimming left V 0 bases short and J 2 bases short, with 13 bases between. Germline lookup yields CDR1 MDHEN and CDR2 SYDVKM. The CDR3 sequence: CASSLCVGKAQETQYF. CDR3 bases: TGTGCCAGCAGTTTATGTGTAGGTAAGGCACAAGAGACCCAGTACTTC.

This clone was counted once. The CDR3 nucleotides are TGTGCCACGAGGGACACCTACTACGAGCAGTACTTC. Its protein is CATRDTYYEQYF. The chain couples TRBV19 to TRBJ2-7; D may be TRBD1 (6 bases). V was shortened by 10 bases and J by 3 bases, with 13 bases between the two germline ends. The germline V gene encodes CDR1 LNHDA and CDR2 SQIVND (reference sequence). The CDR3 has 12 amino acids.

The chain joins TRBV2 to TRBJ2-5; TRBD1 aligns across 7 bases. The V and J ends lost 9 bases and 5 bases, in that order; junction bases with no gene match: 9. Germline assignment: CDR1 SNHLY and CDR2 FYNNEI. The CDR3 has 13 amino acids. For the CDR3, the DNA is TGTGCCAGGAGGGGGACAGTGGGGGAGACCCAGTACTTC. Translated, it gives CARRGTVGETQYF. The whole variable domain, filled in from reference TRBV2 and TRBJ2-5, reads EPEVTQTPSHQVTQMGQEVILRCVPISNHLYFYWYRQILGQKVEFLVSFYNNEISEKSEIFDDQFSVERPDGSNFTLKIRSTKLEDSAMYFCARRGTVGETQYFGPGTRLLVL.

Written as DNA, the CDR3 is TGTGCCAGCAGCCCGATGACAGGAGCCTATGGCTACACCTTC. Encoded protein: CASSPMTGAYGYTF. V usage is TRBV3-1 (or the pseudogene TRBV3-2) and J usage is TRBJ1-2; TRBD1 might be the D (6 bases). The germline CDR1 and CDR2 sequences are LGHDT and YNNKEL (reference sequence). V shed 4 bases and J shed 4 bases, with 13 bases lying between them. This CDR3 has 14 residues.

The J gene is TRBJ1-6, the V gene TRBV11-2; no firm D call. Trimming stripped 1 base from V and 9 bases from J, with 10 bases between. The CDR3 has 14 residues. CDR1 and CDR2 (germline): SGHAT, FQNNGV. CDR3 DNA: TGTGCCAGCAGCTTAGTGGGGTTTCCTTCACCCCTCCACTTT. As protein: CASSLVGFPSPLHF.

This chain links TRBV4-1 with TRBJ2-7; TRBD2 matches at 12 bases. The germline gives CDR1 MGHRA, CDR2 YSYEKL. Losses at the gene ends were 1 base for V and 7 bases for J; bases not matched to a gene: 5. This CDR3 is 15 amino acids long. The CDR3 spells CASSQGLAGVREQYF. Written as DNA, the CDR3 is TGCGCCAGCAGCCAAGGACTAGCGGGAGTACGAGAGCAGTACTTC.

The chain joins TRBV6-5 to TRBJ1-5; 9 nucleotides align to TRBD1. Germline assignment: CDR1 MNHEY and CDR2 SVGAGI. This CDR3 spans 15 amino acids. The junction had 4 bases not matched to a gene; V was cut back by 6 bases and J by 1 base. The CDR3 loop is CASRGQGRSNQPQHF. CDR3 DNA: TGTGCCAGCAGGGGACAGGGCCGAAGCAATCAGCCCCAGCATTTT.

The V gene is TRBV3-1 (or the pseudogene TRBV3-2), the J gene TRBJ1-6, with 8 bases fitting TRBD1. Germline values: CDR1 LGHDT, CDR2 YNNKEL (reference sequence). CDR3 length: 15 residues. V lost 3 bases, J lost 10 bases, and 8 bases stayed unmatched. CDR3 sequence (DNA): TGTGCCAGCAGCCAGCAACAGGGGGTCGGGTCACCCCTCCACTTT. Its protein product is CASSQQQGVGSPLHF.

This chain joins TRBV7-8 and TRBJ1-4; 11 bases align to TRBD1. Germline V lookup: CDR1 SGHVS, CDR2 FQNEAQ. There are 15 residues in the CDR3. J gave up 8 bases and V 5 bases, and 7 bases lay outside the gene matches. The CDR3 sequence is CASSGLGTGGEKLFF. The CDR3 DNA reads as TGTGCCAGCAGCGGACTTGGGACAGGGGGAGAAAAACTGTTTTTT.

This chain joins TRBV11-2 and TRBJ2-3; 8 bases match TRBD2. J lost 1 base, V lost 5 bases, and 8 bases had no gene match. Germline V gives CDR1 SGHAT, CDR2 FQNNGV. The CDR3 contains 16 residues. Written as DNA, the CDR3 is TGTGCCAGCAGCCCAACCGTTAGCGGGGGCACAGATACGCAGTATTTT. It translates to CASSPTVSGGTDTQYF.

This clone appeared once. The CDR3 reads CASSLAQGGYTF. The CDR3 nucleotides read TGCGCCAGCAGCTTGGCCCAGGGGGGCTACACCTTC. The chain uses TRBV5-1 and TRBJ1-2; possible D gene TRBD1, 6 bases. The CDR3 consists of 12 residues. Germline CDR1 and CDR2: SGHRS and YFSETQ. V was trimmed by 0 bases and J by 8 bases, leaving 8 bases between them.

This chain uses TRBV15 with TRBJ1-5, with D uncertain. The V end lost 1 base, the J end lost 9 bases, and 13 bases lay between the germline ends. The length of the CDR3 is 14 residues. Per the germline V gene, CDR1 is LNHNV and CDR2 is YYDKDF (reference sequence). The CDR3: CATSRATSSPPQHF. CDR3 bases: TGTGCCACCAGCAGAGCAACATCCAGTCCGCCCCAGCATTTT.

Details on this clone: The junction departs from the called germline gene at one end, perhaps through a read error. This rearrangement joins TRBV7-7 to TRBJ2-7, with D unresolved. There are 15 residues in the CDR3. Germline V gives CDR1 SSHAT, CDR2 FNYEAQ (reference sequence). DNA of the CDR3: TGTGCTAGCAGCCCCGGATTGGGGATAACCTACGAGCAGTACTTC. Protein product: CASSPGLGITYEQYF.

The rearrangement joins TRBV10-1 to TRBJ2-1; D is possibly TRBD1 (5 bases). Trimming shortened V by 9 bases and J by 8 bases, and 17 bases separated the two germline ends. The CDR3 is 13 amino acids. Germline CDR1 is WNHNN and CDR2 is SYGVQD (reference sequence). The CDR3 loop reads CARGRGIGHEQFF. Written as DNA, the CDR3 is TGCGCCAGGGGGCGAGGTATAGGCCATGAGCAGTTCTTC.

The chain recombines TRBV7-9 with TRBJ1-2, with D possibly TRBD1 on 5 matching bases. The CDR3 length is 13 residues. CDR1 is SEHNR and CDR2 is FQNEAQ in the germline V gene (reference sequence). The V and J ends lost 5 bases and 5 bases respectively, with 12 bases between them. CDR3 sequence: CASSRDPLYGYTF. In DNA, the CDR3 is TGTGCCAGCAGCCGGGACCCCCTTTATGGCTACACCTTC.

The gene calls are TRBV29-1 and TRBJ2-7, with a weak D call TRBD2 (5 bases). In germline, CDR1 is SQVTM, CDR2 ANQGSEA. The CDR3 sequence is 13 residues long. V was clipped by 3 bases and J by 3 bases, with 12 bases between them. The CDR3: CSVDVEGNYEQYF. Written as DNA, the CDR3 is TGCAGCGTTGACGTCGAGGGAAACTACGAGCAGTACTTC.